This paragraph reports one T cell receptor (beta chain). The entry originates in a study of shared T cell receptors in the human thymus. TCRdb's table, derived via immunoSEQ multiplex PCR, lists solely in-frame clones and lacks some. Among some 640,000 clones listed, about 87% were seen once. CDR3 length: 15 amino acids. CDR1 and CDR2 (germline): ENHRY, SYGVKD. Losses at the gene ends were 6 bases for V and 6 bases for J; bases not matched to a gene: 12. This sample was shared with a second study, whose subject was human thymus T cells. As that study records: Donor material was obtained from healthy Finnish infants undergoing corrective surgery for congenital heart defects. Thymic material originated from resections removed in the course of corrective heart surgery. Blood and thymic repertoires both appeared biased in V and J gene usage. Related research has reported that thymic repertoires overlap highly among unrelated individuals.

V is TRBV10-3 and J is TRBJ2-7, with 9 bases fitting TRBD2. The origin of this receptor is a boy under two years old with a congenital heart defect. Source material: thymocytes. The CDR3 bases are TGTGCCATCAGGACCGGGACTAGCTGGAGTGGCGAGCAGTACTTC. Amino acid sequence: CAIRTGTSWSGEQYF.